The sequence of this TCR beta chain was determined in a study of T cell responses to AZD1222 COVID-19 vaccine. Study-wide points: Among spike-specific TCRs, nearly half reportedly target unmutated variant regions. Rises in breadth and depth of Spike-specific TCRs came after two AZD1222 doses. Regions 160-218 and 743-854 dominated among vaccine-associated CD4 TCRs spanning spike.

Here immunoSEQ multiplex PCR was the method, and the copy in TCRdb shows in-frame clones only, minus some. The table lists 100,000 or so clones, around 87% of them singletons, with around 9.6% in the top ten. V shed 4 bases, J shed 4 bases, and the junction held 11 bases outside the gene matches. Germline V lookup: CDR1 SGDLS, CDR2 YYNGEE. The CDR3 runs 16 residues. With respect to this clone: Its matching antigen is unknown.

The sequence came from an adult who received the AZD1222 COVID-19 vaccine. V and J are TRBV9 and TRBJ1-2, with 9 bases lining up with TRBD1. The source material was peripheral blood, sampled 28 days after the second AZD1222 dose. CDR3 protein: CASSPEGTGNTYGYTF. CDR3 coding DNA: TGTGCCAGCAGCCCAGAGGGGACAGGGAATACCTATGGCTACACCTTC.